This passage covers 9 T cell receptor beta chains from one sample sequenced in a study of shared clonotypes between healthy human individuals. Assay used: immunoSEQ multiplex PCR; TCRdb lists only in-frame clones, some missing. This table has around 700,000 clones, around 72% appearing once. Sequencing was carried out using memory CD4+ T cells sorted from blood. As to subset: CD45RA-negative fraction. The receptors shown here come from a woman aged 30 to 39 in good health.

The rearrangement uses TRBV18 and TRBJ2-5, with 8 bases aligning to TRBD1. V shed 3 bases and J 2 bases; nucleotides not matched to a gene: 2. Germline V lookup: CDR1 KGHSH, CDR2 LQKENI. The CDR3 covers 14 residues. The CDR3 is CASSPTGVQETQYF. The CDR3 coding sequence is TGTGCCAGCTCACCGACAGGGGTTCAAGAGACCCAGTACTTC.

This chain uses TRBV7-8 with TRBJ1-5; 7 bases agree with TRBD1. This CDR3 spans 17 amino acids. Germline V gene sequence: CDR1 SGHVS, CDR2 FQNEAQ. With V trimmed by 5 bases and J by 7 bases, 17 bases remained unmatched. In DNA form, the CDR3 reads TGTGCCAGCAGCCCCAAGTCCGACAGGGCGCGGGAGCAGCCCCAGCATTTT. It specifies CASSPKSDRAREQPQHF. Drawing the rest from reference TRBV7-8 and TRBJ1-5, the complete variable domain is GAGVSQSPRYKVAKRGQDVALRCDPISGHVSLFWYQQALGQGPEFLTYFQNEAQLDKSGLPSDRFFAERPEGSVSTLKIQRTQQEDSAVYLCASSPKSDRAREQPQHFGDGTRLSIL.

The chain is built from TRBV6-5 and TRBJ2-1; D gene unclear. V gave up 8 bases and J gave up 0 bases, with 11 bases separating them. The CDR3 has 14 residues. Germline lookup yields CDR1 MNHEY and CDR2 SVGAGI. The DNA of the CDR3 is TGTGCCAGCGGCCGACTGGGCTCCTACAATGAGCAGTTCTTC. Its translation is CASGRLGSYNEQFF.

This clone occurred a few times. CDR3 amino acids: CASRLGRSSGNTIYF. The DNA of the CDR3 is TGTGCCAGTAGATTGGGCAGGAGCTCTGGAAACACCATATATTTT. The chain links TRBV19 to TRBJ1-3, with D hard to call. V lost 6 bases, J lost 0 bases, and 12 bases lay in between. Germline V gene sequence: CDR1 LNHDA, CDR2 SQIVND (reference sequence). This CDR3 contains 15 residues.

The chain has TRBV7-9 and TRBJ1-1; a possible D gene is TRBD1 (6 bases). Germline V CDR1 and CDR2: SEHNR, FQNEAQ (reference sequence). The CDR3 is 15 amino acids. V lost 3 bases and J 1 base, leaving 12 bases between the germline ends. Here the CDR3 DNA reads TGTGCCAGCAGCTTCACGGGGGCTGCGAACACTGAAGCTTTCTTT. This translates into CASSFTGAANTEAFF. The full variable domain, rest sourced from reference TRBV7-9 and TRBJ1-1, is DTGVSQNPRHKITKRGQNVTFRCDPISEHNRLYWYRQTLGQGPEFLTYFQNEAQLEKSRLLSDRFSAERPKGSFSTLEIQRTEQGDSAMYLCASSFTGAANTEAFFGQGTRLTVV.

This clone was recorded only once. This sequence joins TRBV28 and TRBJ2-5; 13 bases match TRBD2. V was clipped by 7 bases and J by 0 bases; unmatched bases: 5. The germline CDR1 and CDR2 sequences are MDHEN and SYDVKM. There are 16 residues in the CDR3. This CDR3 reads CASKTGTSGNQETQYF. The CDR3 DNA reads as TGTGCCAGCAAGACCGGGACTAGCGGGAACCAAGAGACCCAGTACTTC. The whole variable domain, remainder taken from reference TRBV28 and TRBJ2-5, is DVKVTQSSRYLVKRTGEKVFLECVQDMDHENMFWYRQDPGLGLRLIYFSYDVKMKEKGDIPEGYSVSREKKERFSLILESASTNQTSMYLCASKTGTSGNQETQYFGPGTRLLVL.

This chain uses TRBV4-2 with TRBJ2-6; D possibly corresponds to TRBD1 (6 bases). V was trimmed by 0 bases and J by 0 bases, leaving 12 bases between them. The CDR3 covers 18 residues. Germline V lookup: CDR1 LGHNA, CDR2 YNFKEQ. For the CDR3, the DNA is TGTGCCAGCAGCCAAGACACAGGGTACCGCTCTGGGGCCAACGTCCTGACTTTC. Amino acids: CASSQDTGYRSGANVLTF.

Concerning this clone itself: The sample has other DNA sequences that encode this CDR3 too. The chain joins TRBV18 to TRBJ2-3; D is undetermined. V gave up 6 bases and J gave up 1 base, with 14 bases separating them. Germline values: CDR1 KGHSH, CDR2 LQKENI. The CDR3 spans 15 residues. The CDR3 sequence is CASSPTVGGTDTQYF. The CDR3 DNA reads as TGTGCCAGCTCGCCTACCGTGGGTGGCACAGATACGCAGTATTTT.

J is TRBJ2-7 and V is TRBV30; D is unresolved. In germline, CDR1 is GTSNPN, CDR2 SVGIG (reference sequence). This CDR3 has 11 amino acids. V was trimmed by 3 bases and J by 1 base, leaving 4 bases between them. The CDR3 protein is CAWRISYEQYF. DNA of the CDR3: TGTGCCTGGAGGATTTCCTACGAGCAGTACTTC.